Sequencing of this T cell receptor (beta chain) was carried out in a study of neurological immune-mediated disorders. Study-level background: Among the 34 patients with multiple sclerosis, some 30 were relapsing-remitting, while 3 were secondary progressive.

Many counts were recorded for this clonotype. Its antigen is still unknown. TCRdb re-called the 5' RACE reads through MiXCR, storing one row per CDR3 protein. This table holds 110,000 or so distinct CDR3 sequences, more than 2.5% found once. Trimming cost V 4 bases and J 8 bases, with 20 bases left between them. Germline assignment: CDR1 MNHNY and CDR2 SVGAGI (reference sequence). The CDR3 length is 16 residues. Study conclusions and caveats: HTLV-1-associated myelopathy ranked highest for TCR clonal expansion and multiple sclerosis lowest, beneath healthy controls. The multiple sclerosis repertoire cluster lacked an association with any feature, whether clinical or MRI.

The J gene is TRBJ1-4, the V gene TRBV6-6; tentative D call: TRBD1 (6 bases). The receptor's source is a woman aged 25 to 45 with multiple sclerosis. Sequenced sample: PBMCs. The CDR3: CASSFQPGGADEKLFF. CDR3 nucleotides: TGTGCCAGCAGTTTTCAACCGGGGGGCGCGGACGAAAAACTGTTTTTT.